The following is a TCR beta chain sequence with its context. Its target is not known. The sample originates from a study of T-cell memory formation after mild COVID-19. Findings and caveats of the study: CD4+ clones that contracted lay mainly in CM and EM; CD8+ ones lay in EMRA. The finding that pre-infection memory included some responding clones suggested that cross-reactive memory joined. While clones contracting from day 15 to 85 were balanced between CD4 and CD8, later expanders leaned CD4+.

CDR1 is SGHTA and CDR2 is FQGNSA in the germline V gene. This CDR3 spans 13 amino acids. V was cut by 7 bases and J by 0 bases, with 8 bases left in between. Constant-segment primers served in 5'RACE that generated TCR alpha and TCR beta cDNA libraries bearing sample barcodes and UMIs. TCRdb re-derived calls from the 5' RACE reads in MiXCR, one entry per CDR3 protein. The sample includes about 57,000 distinct CDR3 sequences, roughly an eighth seen only once; the top ten take around 25%. The sequencing input was PBMCs or a T cell subset sorted from them (not recorded which). This sequence was found in a man aged 18 to 35 who had mild COVID-19 (a few samples of this study predate the infection). Cell type and time point are not known. J is TRBJ2-3 and V is TRBV7-2; TRBD2 is a possible D gene (5 bases). DNA for the CDR3: TGTGCCAGCAATCGAGGGAGCACAGATACGCAGTATTTT. Translating gives CASNRGSTDTQYF.